These 22 T cell receptor beta chains were all obtained from the same sample, sequenced in a study of cytomegalovirus exposure and HLA in healthy donors. The PCR had 60 Vbeta and 13 Jbeta primers. Data came from immunoSEQ multiplex PCR; TCRdb stores just in-frame clones and leaves some out. Found here are approximately 150,000 clones, 82% of them singletons; the top ten hold approximately 2.4%. Sequencing was carried out using PBMCs. These receptors were taken from a male donor in good health and CMV-seronegative.

The chain employs TRBV27 and TRBJ1-1; 10 bases agree with TRBD1. The J segment lost 2 bases and the V segment lost 11 bases, leaving 8 bases of the junction unmatched. CDR1 MNHEY and CDR2 SMNVEV come from the germline V gene (reference sequence). The CDR3 has 14 amino acids. The CDR3 sequence: CASRTGGGNTEAFF. CDR3 DNA sequence: TGTGCCTCCCGGACAGGGGGTGGTAACACTGAAGCTTTCTTT.

The V gene is TRBV6-1, the J gene TRBJ2-1; 7 positions match TRBD1. V lost 2 bases and J lost 5; bases outside the gene matches: 15. This CDR3 spans 18 amino acids. Germline V gives CDR1 MNHNS, CDR2 SASEGT. For the CDR3, the DNA is TGTGCCAGCAGTGAAATCATCGAGGGGGCTAGGAACGACAATGAGCAGTTCTTC. Translation gives CASSEIIEGARNDNEQFF.

The chain is built from TRBV27 and TRBJ2-7, with no clear D. V was pared by 3 bases and J by 0 bases, with 12 bases between. This CDR3 is built from 15 residues. Germline V lookup: CDR1 MNHEY, CDR2 SMNVEV (reference sequence). CDR3: CASSLSGGSSYEQYF. Written as DNA, the CDR3 is TGTGCCAGCAGTTTGAGTGGCGGAAGCTCCTACGAGCAGTACTTC.

This sequence joins TRBV30 and TRBJ2-2; D is possibly TRBD2 (5 bases). The CDR3 has 14 residues. Trimming left V 4 bases short and J 5 bases short, with 14 bases between. Germline V gene sequence: CDR1 GTSNPN, CDR2 SVGIG (reference sequence). The CDR3 spells CAWIEGTGTGELFF. CDR3 coding DNA: TGTGCCTGGATCGAGGGAACGGGGACCGGGGAGCTGTTTTTT.

Only a few counts were recorded for this clone. The chain joins TRBV23-1 to TRBJ2-1; 9 bases align to TRBD1. TRBV23-1 is recorded as an ORF, its role being uncertain. The CDR3 length is 20 residues. Unmatched junction bases numbered 21, after V lost 0 bases and J lost 9 bases. In DNA form, the CDR3 reads TGCGCCAGCAGTCAATCGATGGGCAGGGGCCACACCCAGGACAGGGGTGAGCAGTTCTTC. Protein sequence: CASSQSMGRGHTQDRGEQFF.

The CDR3 loop is CASGYQTGESNTEAFF. The CDR3 DNA follows: TGTGCCAGCGGATATCAGACAGGGGAGTCGAACACTGAAGCTTTCTTT. The V call is TRBV11-3, the J call TRBJ1-1; 8 nucleotides line up with TRBD1. After removal of 8 bases from V and 1 base from J, the junction contained 12 bases not matched to a gene. Per the germline V gene, CDR1 is SGHNT and CDR2 is YENEEA. The CDR3 length is 16 residues. Drawing the rest from reference TRBV11-3 and TRBJ1-1, the complete variable domain is EAGVVQSPRYKIIEKKQPVAFWCNPISGHNTLYWYLQNLGQGPELLIRYENEEAVDDSQLPKDRFSAERLKGVDSTLKIQPAELGDSAVYLCASGYQTGESNTEAFFGQGTRLTVV.

This clone showed up just once. V is TRBV29-1 and J is TRBJ2-4; 11 bases agree with TRBD2. The CDR3 totals 14 residues. Trimming took 3 bases from V and 5 from J; bases not matched to a gene: 3. CDR1 and CDR2 (germline): SQVTM, ANQGSEA. Written as DNA, the CDR3 is TGCAGCGTTGATCCTAGCGGGAGGCAAAACATTCAGTACTTC. It yields the protein CSVDPSGRQNIQYF.

The chain joins TRBV4-3 to TRBJ2-7; 7 positions agree with TRBD2. Germline V gene sequence: CDR1 LGHNA, CDR2 YSLEER. V lost 2 bases and J lost 2; bases outside the gene matches: 6. CDR3 length equals 15 residues. The CDR3: CASSQLAAGTYEQYF. As DNA, the CDR3 is TGCGCCAGCAGCCAACTAGCGGCAGGAACCTACGAGCAGTACTTC.

This chain uses TRBV7-2 with TRBJ2-1, with a possible D match to TRBD2 (6 bases). Germline V gives CDR1 SGHTA, CDR2 FQGNSA. CDR3 size: 15 residues. The V and J ends lost 2 bases and 6 bases respectively, with 14 bases between them. CDR3 sequence (DNA): TGTGCCAGCAGCTTATGGGACTGGCGTTCCAATGAGCAGTTCTTC. Protein sequence: CASSLWDWRSNEQFF.

The rearrangement links TRBV7-3 to TRBJ2-3, with TRBD2 matching over 16 bases. V gave up 5 bases and J gave up 9 bases; unmatched junction bases: 8. This CDR3 is built from 16 residues. Germline V CDR1 and CDR2: SGHTA, FQGTGA. The CDR3 reads CASSPGLAGGHDTQYF. CDR3 sequence (DNA): TGTGCCAGCAGCCCGGGACTAGCGGGAGGGCATGACACGCAGTATTTT. The whole variable domain, remainder taken from reference TRBV7-3 and TRBJ2-3, is GAGVSQTPSNKVTEKGKYVELRCDPISGHTALYWYRQSLGQGPEFLIYFQGTGAADDSGLPNDRFFAVRPEGSVSTLKIQRTERGDSAVYLCASSPGLAGGHDTQYFGPGTRLTVL.

This clone was observed a handful of times. CDR3 coding DNA: TGTGCCAGCAGTTTAGGGGCTGAGGCTGGGGCCTACAATGAGCAGTTCTTC. Translation gives CASSLGAEAGAYNEQFF. V is TRBV28 and J is TRBJ2-1; TRBD1 might be the D (5 bases). Germline V gives CDR1 MDHEN, CDR2 SYDVKM. The CDR3 is made up of 17 amino acids. Trimming pared 2 bases from V and 2 bases from J, leaving 16 bases between.

As concerns this clone: The same CDR3 can be traced to other DNA sequences in this sample. The chain employs TRBV5-1 and TRBJ2-7; TRBD1 agrees at 8 bases. This CDR3 comprises 14 residues. V lost 4 bases, J lost 2 bases, and 5 bases stayed unmatched. Germline V CDR1 and CDR2: SGHRS, YFSETQ. Here the CDR3 DNA reads TGCGCCAGCAGCAGAGGACAGGGCCCCTACGAGCAGTACTTC. Amino acid sequence: CASSRGQGPYEQYF.

This clone was picked up a small number of times. The chain has TRBV19 and TRBJ1-5; 7 bases line up with TRBD1. The CDR3 totals 14 residues. CDR1 LNHDA and CDR2 SQIVND come from the germline V gene (reference sequence). Trimming removed 9 bases from V and 2 bases from J; junction bases left unmatched: 7. The CDR3 sequence is CASQLTGGNQPQHF. For the CDR3, the DNA is TGTGCCAGCCAACTTACAGGGGGCAATCAGCCCCAGCATTTT.

The sample holds one count of this clone. V gene TRBV27 combines with J gene TRBJ1-5; possible D gene TRBD1, 5 bases. This CDR3 is 13 amino acids long. Germline V gives CDR1 MNHEY, CDR2 SMNVEV (reference sequence). Trimming stripped 3 bases from V and 4 bases from J, with 7 bases between. The CDR3 reads CASSFDRNQPQHF. CDR3 nucleotides: TGTGCCAGCAGTTTTGACAGAAATCAGCCCCAGCATTTT.

CDR3 protein: CASSVGGAGGQDTQYF. The CDR3 DNA follows: TGTGCCAGCAGCGTAGGGGGGGCGGGAGGTCAGGATACGCAGTATTTT. The chain has TRBV9 and TRBJ2-3; 8 nucleotides match TRBD2. Germline CDR1 is SGDLS and CDR2 is YYNGEE. Trimming removed 0 bases from V and 6 bases from J; junction bases left unmatched: 9. The CDR3 totals 16 residues.

The chain combines TRBV9 with TRBJ2-6; D is unclear. The CDR3 covers 17 residues. Deletions cut 4 bases from V and 2 bases from J, with 16 bases between. Germline-derived CDR1 and CDR2 are SGDLS and YYNGEE. DNA for the CDR3: TGTGCCAGCAGCACTCGAGGCAGCCCTCCTGGGGCCAACGTCCTGACTTTC. It is translated as CASSTRGSPPGANVLTF.

The chain carries TRBV5-1 and TRBJ2-1, with D perhaps TRBD2 (5 bases). The CDR3 runs to 12 residues. The ends were cut back, 0 bases at V and 8 bases at J, with 6 bases in the middle. CDR1 SGHRS and CDR2 YFSETQ come from the germline V gene. The CDR3 nucleotides read TGCGCCAGCAGCTTGGCCGGGGATGAGCAGTTCTTC. This translates into CASSLAGDEQFF.

The CDR3: CASSSVAGVVQYF. CDR3 nucleotides: TGTGCCAGCAGCTCCGTAGCGGGAGTGGTGCAGTACTTC. The V and J genes are TRBV7-6 and TRBJ2-7; 9 nucleotides line up with TRBD2. Germline V gene sequence: CDR1 SGHVS, CDR2 FNYEAQ. The CDR3 is 13 amino acids. The J segment lost 9 bases and the V segment lost 4 bases, leaving 7 bases of the junction unmatched. Using reference TRBV7-6 and TRBJ2-7 for the parts outside the CDR3, the full variable domain is GAGVSQSPRYKVTKRGQDVALRCDPISGHVSLYWYRQALGQGPEFLTYFNYEAQQDKSGLPNDRFSAERPEGSISTLTIQRTEQRDSAMYRCASSSVAGVVQYFGPGTRLTVT.

V is TRBV6-5 and J is TRBJ2-2; D is possibly TRBD1 (5 bases). There are 13 residues in the CDR3. Trimming stripped 4 bases from V and 7 bases from J, with 10 bases between. Per germline, CDR1 MNHEY and CDR2 SVGAGI. In nucleotides, the CDR3 is TGTGCCAGCAGTTCGATGGGGCTCGGGGAGCTGTTTTTT. This encodes CASSSMGLGELFF.

This clone was counted between two and nine times. V and J are TRBV5-4 and TRBJ2-3; D remains ambiguous. The CDR3 spans 16 residues. The germline V and J ends were trimmed by 0 bases and 2 bases, with 13 bases remaining between them. CDR1 and CDR2 from the germline V gene are SGHNT and YYREEE (reference sequence). The DNA of the CDR3 is TGTGCCAGCAGCTTGGCCCCGGAGCCAACCACAGATACGCAGTATTTT. Its translation is CASSLAPEPTTDTQYF.

This sequence joins TRBV7-8 and TRBJ2-7; 8 bases line up with TRBD2. J was trimmed by 7 bases and V by 1 base; bases with no gene match: 9. CDR1 and CDR2 (germline): SGHVS, FQNEAQ. This CDR3 has 15 amino acids. DNA of the CDR3: TGTGCCAGCAGCTTAGTAGGACTAGCAGAAGAGGAGCAGTACTTC. Translated: CASSLVGLAEEEQYF.

The chain couples TRBV7-9 to TRBJ1-1; unclear D gene. Per germline, CDR1 SEHNR and CDR2 FQNEAQ (reference sequence). The CDR3 is made up of 12 amino acids. V lost 4 bases, J lost 1 base, and 4 bases lay in between. CDR3 amino acids: CASSWANTEAFF. DNA for the CDR3: TGTGCCAGCAGCTGGGCGAACACTGAAGCTTTCTTT.